This T cell receptor beta chain appears in the sequencing data of a study of shared clonotypes between healthy human individuals (dated by TCRdb to between 2020 and 2021). Describing the broader study: The cohort included a few men and two women between 18 and 49 years of age. For each donor, CD4 naive and CD4 memory were each given three plates, CD8 naive was given two plates, and CD8 memory was given one plate. To estimate repertoire size and how much clonotype sharing occurs between individuals, the study deeply sequenced the blood TCR repertoires of about five healthy adults. Libraries were prepared and TCR repertoires were sequenced by different laboratories using diverse techniques, in order to increase sequencing depth and limit assay-specific biases. Leukapheresis yielded between about 0.94 and 9 billion PBMCs per donor. General study outcomes and caveats: Naive subsets generally had larger estimated clonotype richness than memory subsets did. Pairwise subsampling indicated that sequencing depth was expected to affect the degree of clonotype sharing among donors. Compared with non-shared clonotypes, the clonotypes found in all four sorted-subset donors had higher generation probabilities. The genetic and exposure-history diversity represented was limited by the small number of donors. Sampling was restricted to blood, and TCR repertoires in tissues likely differ from the TCR repertoires found in blood. When several donors were compared, the shared fraction of clonotypes was about 5.2% for naive CD4, roughly 3.4% for naive CD8, 2% to 2.5% for memory CD4, and under 0.5% for memory CD8. Even with the large sequencing depth, rarefaction of the sorted-subset datasets indicated that sequencing was incomplete.

Of note for this clone: The antigen it recognizes is unknown. No base qualities exist here, and no much larger clone lies one base off it.

Using the deep immunoSEQ assay, multiplex PCR amplified TCR CDR3 regions from genomic DNA. Genomic DNA extracted from each cell subset was distributed evenly over all wells of several immunoSEQ 96-well plates, and each plate served as one replicate. For sorted subsets, around 200 ng genomic DNA, equal to 30,000 or so T cell genomes, was loaded into each replicate PCR. Purified libraries were measured with a Qubit 3.0 fluorometer, size-checked on a Bioanalyzer 2100, and measured again with the KAPA Library Quantification kit. Every immunoSEQ 96-well plate was sequenced on a dedicated single-read 150-cycle Illumina NextSeq 550 flow cell. Per the original workflow: Because only junctional sequences without quality scores were contained in the immunoSEQ output, filtering matching that applied to full-length reads could not be performed. Sequences were annotated with PyIR, a Python wrapper for IgBLAST v1.9, and V/J genes and CDR3 were assigned using IMGT germline references. Reads were filtered out if the reads had weak V/J assignments (E-value above 1e-6), no CDR3, stop codons, out-of-frame junctions, or ambiguous translated residues. V3J clonotypes were defined as sequences sharing the same inferred V gene, J gene, and CDR3 amino acid sequence. Percentage overlap between repertoires was computed as shared unique clonotypes divided by the size of the smaller repertoire. Repertoire richness was assessed with RTK rarefaction, the Chao1 estimator, and Recon v2.1 estimates of unobserved clonotypes. OLGA was used to compute generation probabilities for all TCRbeta clonotypes that the gDNA method yielded from a few donors. TCRdb carries this immuneACCESS record with in-frame sequences only. Its versions omit some clonotypes, under half of them owing to an unresolved V gene in the studies checked, with the rest unexplained. The V and J calls and clone size were taken over from that table, and D and trimming were inferred from the DNA. In all, the sample holds about 2 million clones, and about 94% of those were seen once. 1% to 1.5% of the sample comes from the top ten.

Trimming removed 3 bases from V and 2 bases from J, leaving 11 bases between the germline ends. The CDR3, from cysteine to phenylalanine, totals 14 residues. Solely the CDR3 DNA is kept, with 42 bases framed from the first base. Taken from the germline V gene (reference sequence), the CDR1 and CDR2 loops are SEHNR and FQNEAQ. CD8 naive samples were CD45RO-negative cells positively selected for CCR7, giving a CD45RA+CCR7+ population that excluded TemRA cells. Healthy HIV-negative adults with no recently reported acute infections or vaccinations were included as donors. All donors were Caucasian adults living in Nashville, Tennessee, USA. Blood was collected by leukapheresis, and PBMCs were isolated by Ficoll-Histopaque density gradient centrifugation and then cryopreserved in liquid nitrogen vapor phase. Purity and quantity of every magnetically sorted T cell population were checked by analytical flow cytometry. Each sorted fraction had its genomic DNA isolated and then quantified by UV absorbance on a Nanodrop 2000c.

The chain is made from TRBV7-9 and TRBJ2-7, with the D assignment possibly TRBD1 or TRBD2, given 5 matching bases for each. Sequenced input: naive CD8+ T cells sorted from blood. The cell subset or site label here, explained by the study, means: CD45RA+CCR7+. The origin of this receptor is a man in his late teens or twenties in good health. The bases are TGTGCCAGCAGCTTCGGGACCGATCCCTACGAGCAGTACTTC. This yields the protein CASSFGTDPYEQYF. Joined to the reference TRBV7-9 and TRBJ2-7 proteins, this CDR3 gives the full variable domain: DTGVSQNPRHKITKRGQNVTFRCDPISEHNRLYWYRQTLGQGPEFLTYFQNEAQLEKSRLLSDRFSAERPKGSFSTLEIQRTEQGDSAMYLCASSFGTDPYEQYFGPGTRLTVT.